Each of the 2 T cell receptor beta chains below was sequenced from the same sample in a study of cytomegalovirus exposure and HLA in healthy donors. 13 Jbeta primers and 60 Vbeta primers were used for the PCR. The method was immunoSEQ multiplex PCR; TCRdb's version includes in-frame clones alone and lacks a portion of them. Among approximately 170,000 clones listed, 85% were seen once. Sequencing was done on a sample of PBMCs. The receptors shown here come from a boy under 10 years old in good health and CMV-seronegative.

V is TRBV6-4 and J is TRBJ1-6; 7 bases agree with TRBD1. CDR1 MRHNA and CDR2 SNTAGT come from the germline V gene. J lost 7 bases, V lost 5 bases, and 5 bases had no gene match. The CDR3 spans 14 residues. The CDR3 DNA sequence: TGTGCCAGCAGTAGCGAGGGGGCCAATTCACCCCTCCACTTT. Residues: CASSSEGANSPLHF.

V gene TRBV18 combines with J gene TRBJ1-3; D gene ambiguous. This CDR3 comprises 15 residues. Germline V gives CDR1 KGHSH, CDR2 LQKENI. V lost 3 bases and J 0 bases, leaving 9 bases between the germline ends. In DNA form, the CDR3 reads TGTGCCAGCTCACCGGCCTTTTCCTCTGGAAACACCATATATTTT. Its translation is CASSPAFSSGNTIYF.